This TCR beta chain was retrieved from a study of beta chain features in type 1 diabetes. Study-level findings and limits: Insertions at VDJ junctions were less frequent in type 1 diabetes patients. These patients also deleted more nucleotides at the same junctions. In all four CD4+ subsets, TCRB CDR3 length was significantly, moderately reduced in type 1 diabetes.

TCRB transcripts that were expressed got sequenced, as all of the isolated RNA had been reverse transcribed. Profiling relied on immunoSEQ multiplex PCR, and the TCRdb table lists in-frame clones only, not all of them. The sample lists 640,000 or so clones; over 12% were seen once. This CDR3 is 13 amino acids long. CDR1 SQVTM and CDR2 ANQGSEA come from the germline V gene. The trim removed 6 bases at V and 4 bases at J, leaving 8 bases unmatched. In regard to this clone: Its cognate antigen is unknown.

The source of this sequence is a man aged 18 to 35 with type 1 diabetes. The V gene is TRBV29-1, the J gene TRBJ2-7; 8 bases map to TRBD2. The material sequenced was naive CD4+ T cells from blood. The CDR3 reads CSVAGGQPYEQYF. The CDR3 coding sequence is TGCAGCGTCGCGGGAGGCCAGCCGTACGAGCAGTACTTC.